These 3 T cell receptor beta chains originate from one sample sequenced in a study of blood T cell repertoires in COVID-19. TCRdb keeps only in-frame clones here, not all; method: immunoSEQ multiplex PCR. The data contain 200,000 to 250,000 clones, roughly 85% of them singletons. The sequenced sample was peripheral blood. The receptors were gathered from a woman aged 70-85 years with COVID-19, enrolled during active disease.

The chain recombines TRBV11-3 with TRBJ1-1, with D possibly matching TRBD1 (5 bases). The CDR3 has 13 residues. V gave up 7 bases and J gave up 2 bases, with 11 bases separating them. Per germline, CDR1 SGHNT and CDR2 YENEEA. This chain's CDR3 is CASTVGGNTEAFF. DNA of the CDR3: TGTGCCAGCACCGTCGGGGGAAACACTGAAGCTTTCTTT.

At least ten counts were recorded for this clone. The rearrangement links TRBV7-9 to TRBJ1-1; tentatively, D is TRBD1 (6 bases). This CDR3 spans 14 amino acids. Germline-derived CDR1 and CDR2 are SEHNR and FQNEAQ (reference sequence). V was shortened by 1 base and J by 6 bases, with 12 bases between the two germline ends. Here the CDR3 DNA reads TGTGCCAGCAGCTTAGGGGACATGAGGGCTGAAGCTTTCTTT. It codes for CASSLGDMRAEAFF.

The V and J genes are TRBV7-3 and TRBJ1-2; 7 bases are a match to TRBD1. The CDR3 is made up of 15 amino acids. Germline values: CDR1 SGHTA, CDR2 FQGTGA. Trimming took 4 bases from V and 2 from J; bases not matched to a gene: 7. Written as DNA, the CDR3 is TGTGCCAGCAGCTCCGGGACAGAAGACAACTATGGCTACACCTTC. Protein: CASSSGTEDNYGYTF.